Here is one TCR beta chain with its context. As yet, its antigen is unknown. Germline V lookup: CDR1 KGHSH, CDR2 LQKENI. J gave up 8 bases and V 3 bases, and 2 bases lay outside the gene matches. The CDR3 consists of 12 residues. The record originates from a study of persistence of HIV-infected CD4 T cells. The study, taken as a whole, reports: Compared with CD3/CD28-stimulated cells, CMV- and Gag-responding cells showed lower TCRbeta richness.

Sequencing used immunoSEQ version 4 in survey mode. Only in-frame clones appear in the TCRdb table, and some are missing; sequencing was by immunoSEQ multiplex PCR. The table includes roughly 8,500 clones, roughly 84% detected once. The stimulus was an HIV-1 Gag 15-mer peptide pool, 1 ug/peptide/mL. Sorting of responding CD4+ T cells relied on upregulated CD40 ligand together with CD69. Adults with HIV-1 started suppressive ART while chronically infected. Before stimulation, PBMCs underwent CD8+ T cell depletion. This rearrangement joins TRBV18 to TRBJ1-2, with 8 bases lining up with TRBD1. Sequencing was performed on CD4+ T cells sorted from PBMCs after roughly 18-hour stimulation, taken from a patient who received antiretroviral therapy. The receptor was derived from an adult woman with HIV who was CMV-seropositive. The DNA of the CDR3 is TGTGCCAGCTCACCGGACAGGGAAGGCTACACCTTC. This sequence encodes CASSPDREGYTF.